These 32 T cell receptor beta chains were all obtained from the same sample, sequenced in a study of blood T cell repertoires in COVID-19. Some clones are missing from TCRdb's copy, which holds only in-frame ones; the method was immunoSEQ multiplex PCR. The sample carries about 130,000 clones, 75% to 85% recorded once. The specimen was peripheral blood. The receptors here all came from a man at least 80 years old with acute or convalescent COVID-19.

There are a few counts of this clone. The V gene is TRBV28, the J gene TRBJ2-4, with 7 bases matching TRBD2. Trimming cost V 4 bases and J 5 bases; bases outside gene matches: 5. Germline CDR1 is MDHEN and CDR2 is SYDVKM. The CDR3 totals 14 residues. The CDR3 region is CASSSPGRENIQYF. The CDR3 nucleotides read TGTGCCAGCAGTTCCCCAGGGAGGGAAAACATTCAGTACTTC.

CDR3 loop: CAWSDSGYTEAFF. In DNA form, the CDR3 reads TGTGCCTGGAGTGATTCAGGGTACACTGAAGCTTTCTTT. J is TRBJ1-1 and V is TRBV30; TRBD1 is a possible D gene (5 bases). The CDR3 length is 13 residues. Germline assignment: CDR1 GTSNPN and CDR2 SVGIG (reference sequence). V was cut by 1 base and J by 3 bases, with 9 bases left in between. The full variable domain, rest sourced from reference TRBV30 and TRBJ1-1, is SQTIHQWPATLVQPVGSPLSLECTVEGTSNPNLYWYRQAAGRGLQLLFYSVGIGQISSEVPQNLSASRPQDRQFILSSKKLLLSDSGFYLCAWSDSGYTEAFFGQGTRLTVV.

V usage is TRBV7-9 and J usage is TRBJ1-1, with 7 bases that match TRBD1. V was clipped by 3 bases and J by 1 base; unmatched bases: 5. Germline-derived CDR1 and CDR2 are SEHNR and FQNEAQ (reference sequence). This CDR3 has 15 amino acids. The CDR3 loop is CASSFDRDRNTEAFF. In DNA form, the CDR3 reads TGTGCCAGCAGCTTTGACAGGGATAGGAACACTGAAGCTTTCTTT.

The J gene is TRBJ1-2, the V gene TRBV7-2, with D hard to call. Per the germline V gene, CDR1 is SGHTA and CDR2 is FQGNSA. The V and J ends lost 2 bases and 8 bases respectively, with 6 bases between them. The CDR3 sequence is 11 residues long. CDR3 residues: CASSLSRGYTF. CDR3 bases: TGTGCCAGCAGCTTAAGCAGGGGCTACACCTTC.

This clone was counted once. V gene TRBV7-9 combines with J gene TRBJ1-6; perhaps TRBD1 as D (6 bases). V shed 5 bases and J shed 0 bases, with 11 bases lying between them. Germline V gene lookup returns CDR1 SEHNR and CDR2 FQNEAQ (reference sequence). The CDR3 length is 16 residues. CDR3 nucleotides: TGTGCCAGCAGCACTCAACAGGGCTCCTATAATTCACCCCTCCACTTT. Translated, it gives CASSTQQGSYNSPLHF.

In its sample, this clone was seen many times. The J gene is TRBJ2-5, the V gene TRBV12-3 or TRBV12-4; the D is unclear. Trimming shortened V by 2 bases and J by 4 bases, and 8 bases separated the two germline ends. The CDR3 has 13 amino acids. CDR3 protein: CASSLSPGETQYF. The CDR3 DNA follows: TGTGCCAGCAGTTTAAGTCCAGGAGAGACCCAGTACTTC.

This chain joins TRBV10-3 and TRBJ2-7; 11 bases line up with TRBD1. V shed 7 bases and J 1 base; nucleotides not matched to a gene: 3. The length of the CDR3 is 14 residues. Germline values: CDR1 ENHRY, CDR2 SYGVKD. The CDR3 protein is CAINGDRGSYEQYF. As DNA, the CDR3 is TGTGCCATCAACGGGGACAGGGGGTCCTACGAGCAGTACTTC.

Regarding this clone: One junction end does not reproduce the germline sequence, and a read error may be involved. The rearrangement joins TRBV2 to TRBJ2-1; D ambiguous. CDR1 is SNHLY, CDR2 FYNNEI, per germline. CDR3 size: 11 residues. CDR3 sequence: CTSSEVREQFF. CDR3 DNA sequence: TGTACCAGCAGTGAGGTGCGTGAGCAGTTCTTC. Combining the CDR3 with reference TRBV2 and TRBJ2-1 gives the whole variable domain EPEVTQTPSHQVTQMGQEVILRCVPISNHLYFYWYRQILGQKVEFLVSFYNNEISEKSEIFDDQFSVERPDGSNFTLKIRSTKLEDSAMYFCTSSEVREQFFGPGTRLTVL.

CDR3 DNA sequence: TGTGCCAGCAGTTACAAGGGAGATGAGACCCAGTACTTC. It encodes CASSYKGDETQYF. This chain connects TRBV6-5 to TRBJ2-5, with a possible D match to TRBD2 (5 bases). Germline CDR1 is MNHEY and CDR2 is SVGAGI. This CDR3 region has 13 residues. V gave up 2 bases and J gave up 5 bases, with 9 bases separating them.

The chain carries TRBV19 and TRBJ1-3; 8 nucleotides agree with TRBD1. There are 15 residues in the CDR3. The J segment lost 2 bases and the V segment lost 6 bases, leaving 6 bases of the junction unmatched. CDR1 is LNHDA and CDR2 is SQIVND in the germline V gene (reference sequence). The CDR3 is CASSIRGQTGNTIYF. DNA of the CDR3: TGTGCCAGTAGCATCAGGGGGCAGACTGGAAACACCATATATTTT. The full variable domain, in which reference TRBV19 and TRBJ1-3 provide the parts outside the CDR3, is DGGITQSPKYLFRKEGQNVTLSCEQNLNHDAMYWYRQDPGQGLRLIYYSQIVNDFQKGDIAEGYSVSREKKESFPLTVTSAQKNPTAFYLCASSIRGQTGNTIYFGEGSWLTVV.

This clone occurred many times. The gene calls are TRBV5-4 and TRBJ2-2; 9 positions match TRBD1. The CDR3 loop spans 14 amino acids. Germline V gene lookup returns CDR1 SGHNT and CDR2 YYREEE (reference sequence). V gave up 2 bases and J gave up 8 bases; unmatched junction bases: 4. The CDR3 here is CASSFTGGRGELFF. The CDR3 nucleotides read TGTGCCAGCAGCTTTACAGGGGGCAGAGGGGAGCTGTTTTTT.

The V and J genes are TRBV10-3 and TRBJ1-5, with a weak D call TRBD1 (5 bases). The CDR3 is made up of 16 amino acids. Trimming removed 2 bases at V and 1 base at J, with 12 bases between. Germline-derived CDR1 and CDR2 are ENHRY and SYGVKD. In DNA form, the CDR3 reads TGTGCCATCAGTGAGAGAAGGGGAATGAGCAATCAGCCCCAGCATTTT. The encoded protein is CAISERRGMSNQPQHF.

CDR3 in amino acids: CASVRVAGGRYTGELFF. DNA for the CDR3: TGTGCCAGCGTGAGGGTAGCGGGGGGGCGGTACACCGGGGAGCTGTTTTTT. The rearrangement joins TRBV2 to TRBJ2-2; 11 bases align to TRBD2. The germline CDR1 and CDR2 sequences are SNHLY and FYNNEI. This CDR3 comprises 17 residues. The junction had 11 bases not matched to a gene; V was cut back by 8 bases and J by 3 bases.

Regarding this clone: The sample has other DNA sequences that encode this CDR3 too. In DNA, the CDR3 is TGCGCCAGCAGCCAGGCCCGGGACTACGAGCAGTACTTC. It codes for CASSQARDYEQYF. The chain employs TRBV4-1 and TRBJ2-7; possibly TRBD2 for D (5 bases). This CDR3 region has 13 residues. Germline CDR1 and CDR2: MGHRA and YSYEKL. Trimming stripped 3 bases from V and 3 bases from J, with 9 bases between.

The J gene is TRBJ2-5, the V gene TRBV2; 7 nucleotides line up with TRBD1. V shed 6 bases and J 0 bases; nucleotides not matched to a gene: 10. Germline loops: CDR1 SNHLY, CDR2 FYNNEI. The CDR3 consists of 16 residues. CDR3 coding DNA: TGTGCCAGCAGCGATGGACAGGCTAGACACCAAGAGACCCAGTACTTC. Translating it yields CASSDGQARHQETQYF.

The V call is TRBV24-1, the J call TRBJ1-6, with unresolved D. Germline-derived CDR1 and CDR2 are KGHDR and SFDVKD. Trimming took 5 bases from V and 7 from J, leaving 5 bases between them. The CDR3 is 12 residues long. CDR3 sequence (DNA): TGTGCCACCAGTGGTAAAAATTCACCCCTCCACTTT. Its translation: CATSGKNSPLHF.

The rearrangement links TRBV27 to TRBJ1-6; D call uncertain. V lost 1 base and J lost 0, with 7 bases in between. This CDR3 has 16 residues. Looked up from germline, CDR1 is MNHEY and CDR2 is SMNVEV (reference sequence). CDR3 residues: CASSLWEGSYNSPLHF. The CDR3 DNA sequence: TGTGCCAGCAGTTTATGGGAGGGCTCCTATAATTCACCCCTCCACTTT.

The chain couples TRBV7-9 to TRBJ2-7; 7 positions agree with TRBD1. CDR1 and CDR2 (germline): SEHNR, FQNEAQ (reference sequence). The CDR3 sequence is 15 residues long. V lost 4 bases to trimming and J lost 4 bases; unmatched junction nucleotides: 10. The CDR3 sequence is CASSSRQGFVYEQYF. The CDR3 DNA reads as TGTGCCAGCAGCTCACGACAGGGTTTTGTTTACGAGCAGTACTTC.

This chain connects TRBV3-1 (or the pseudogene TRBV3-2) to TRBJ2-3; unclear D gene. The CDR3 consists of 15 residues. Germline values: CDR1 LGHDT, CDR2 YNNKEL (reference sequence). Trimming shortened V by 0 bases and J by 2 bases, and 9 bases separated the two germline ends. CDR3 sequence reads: CASSQDPTFTDTQYF. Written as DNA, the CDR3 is TGTGCCAGCAGCCAAGATCCTACCTTCACAGATACGCAGTATTTT.

CDR3 nucleotides: TGTGCCAGCGTACGGGGGGAGACCCAGTACTTC. This translates into CASVRGETQYF. The V call is TRBV6-5, the J call TRBJ2-5; possibly TRBD2 for D (6 bases). The V gene lost 8 bases and the J gene lost 5 bases, with 9 bases spanning the gap. CDR1 and CDR2 (germline): MNHEY, SVGAGI. The CDR3 is 11 amino acids.

The CDR3: CASSQSSRTSGKAFF. CDR3 DNA sequence: TGTGCCAGCAGCCAGTCCTCCCGGACATCCGGAAAAGCTTTCTTT. This sequence joins TRBV16 and TRBJ1-1, with D maybe TRBD1 (5 bases). Germline-derived CDR1 and CDR2 are KGHSY and FQNENV. Between the trimmed V and J ends, which lost 3 bases and 9 bases, there was a span of 20 bases. The CDR3 is made up of 15 amino acids.

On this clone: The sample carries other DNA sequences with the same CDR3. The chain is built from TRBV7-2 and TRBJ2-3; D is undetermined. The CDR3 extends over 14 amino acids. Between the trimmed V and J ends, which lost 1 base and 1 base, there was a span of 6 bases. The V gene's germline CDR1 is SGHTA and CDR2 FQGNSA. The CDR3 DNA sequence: TGTGCCAGCAGCTTAGACGGAGGCACAGATACGCAGTATTTT. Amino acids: CASSLDGGTDTQYF.

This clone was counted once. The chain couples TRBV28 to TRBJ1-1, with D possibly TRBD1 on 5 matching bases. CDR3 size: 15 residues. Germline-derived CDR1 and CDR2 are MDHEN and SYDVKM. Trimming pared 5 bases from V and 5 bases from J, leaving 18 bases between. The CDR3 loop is CASSIHSGGGTEAFF. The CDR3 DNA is TGTGCCAGCAGTATCCATTCCGGTGGGGGGACTGAAGCTTTCTTT.

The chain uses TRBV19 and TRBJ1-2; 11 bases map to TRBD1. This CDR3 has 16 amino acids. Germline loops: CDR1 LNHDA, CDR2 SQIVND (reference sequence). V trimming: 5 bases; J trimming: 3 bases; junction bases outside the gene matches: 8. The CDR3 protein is CASSSRRGQGDYGYTF. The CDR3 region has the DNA TGTGCCAGTAGTTCCCGAAGGGGACAGGGGGACTATGGCTACACCTTC. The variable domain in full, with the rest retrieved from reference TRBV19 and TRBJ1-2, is DGGITQSPKYLFRKEGQNVTLSCEQNLNHDAMYWYRQDPGQGLRLIYYSQIVNDFQKGDIAEGYSVSREKKESFPLTVTSAQKNPTAFYLCASSSRRGQGDYGYTFGSGTRLTVV.

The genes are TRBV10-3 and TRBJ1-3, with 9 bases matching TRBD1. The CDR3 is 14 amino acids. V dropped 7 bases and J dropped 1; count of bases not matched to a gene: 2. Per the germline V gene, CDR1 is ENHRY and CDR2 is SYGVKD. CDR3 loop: CAITGTGSGNTIYF. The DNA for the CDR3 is TGTGCCATCACTGGGACAGGGTCTGGAAACACCATATATTTT.

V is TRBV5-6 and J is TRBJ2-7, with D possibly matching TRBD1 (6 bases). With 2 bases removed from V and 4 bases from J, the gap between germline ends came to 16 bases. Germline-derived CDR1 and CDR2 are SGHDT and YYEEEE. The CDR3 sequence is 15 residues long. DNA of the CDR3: TGTGCCAGCAGCTTTTCAGGGGTCCTAGGATACGAGCAGTACTTC. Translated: CASSFSGVLGYEQYF.

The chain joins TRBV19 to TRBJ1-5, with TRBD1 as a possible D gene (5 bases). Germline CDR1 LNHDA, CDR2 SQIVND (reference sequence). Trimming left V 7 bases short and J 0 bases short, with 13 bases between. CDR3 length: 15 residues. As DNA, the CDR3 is TGTGCCAGTACGGCAGGGAAGGTTAGCAATCAGCCCCAGCATTTT. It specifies CASTAGKVSNQPQHF.

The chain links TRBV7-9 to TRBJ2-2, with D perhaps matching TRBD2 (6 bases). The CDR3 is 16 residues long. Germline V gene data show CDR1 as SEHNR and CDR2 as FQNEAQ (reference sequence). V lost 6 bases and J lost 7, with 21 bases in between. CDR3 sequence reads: CASSPSGQRGHGELFF. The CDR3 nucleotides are TGTGCCAGCAGTCCAAGCGGGCAGCGCGGCCACGGGGAGCTGTTTTTT.

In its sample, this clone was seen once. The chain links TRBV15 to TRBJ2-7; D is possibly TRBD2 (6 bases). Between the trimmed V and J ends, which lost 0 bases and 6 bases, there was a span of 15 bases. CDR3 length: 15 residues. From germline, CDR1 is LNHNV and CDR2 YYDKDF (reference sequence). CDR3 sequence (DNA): TGTGCCACCAGCAGAGATCGAGCGGGTTCGGTCGAGCAGTACTTC. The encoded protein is CATSRDRAGSVEQYF. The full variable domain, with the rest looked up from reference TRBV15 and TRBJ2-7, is DAMVIQNPRYQVTQFGKPVTLSCSQTLNHNVMYWYQQKSSQAPKLLFHYYDKDFNNEADTPDNFQSRRPNTSFCFLDIRSPGLGDTAMYLCATSRDRAGSVEQYFGPGTRLTVT.

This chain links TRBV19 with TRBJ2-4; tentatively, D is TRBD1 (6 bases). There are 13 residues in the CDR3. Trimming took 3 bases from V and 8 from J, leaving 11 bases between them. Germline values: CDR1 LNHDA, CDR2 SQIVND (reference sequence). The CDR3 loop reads CASSITGSDIQYF. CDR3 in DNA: TGTGCCAGTAGTATTACAGGGTCAGACATTCAGTACTTC.

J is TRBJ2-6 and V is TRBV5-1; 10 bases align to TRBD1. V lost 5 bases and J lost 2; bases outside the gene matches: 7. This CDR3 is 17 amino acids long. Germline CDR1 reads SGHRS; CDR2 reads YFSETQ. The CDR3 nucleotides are TGCGCCAGCAGGATATCGACAGGGGGCACTGGGGCCAACGTCCTGACTTTC. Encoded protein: CASRISTGGTGANVLTF.

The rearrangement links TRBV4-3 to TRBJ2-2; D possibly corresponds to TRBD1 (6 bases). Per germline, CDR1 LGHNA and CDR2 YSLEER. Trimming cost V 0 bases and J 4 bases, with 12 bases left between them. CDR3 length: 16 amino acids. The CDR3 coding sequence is TGCGCCAGCAGCCAAGATAAGTGGGGGCTCACCGGGGAGCTGTTTTTT. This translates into CASSQDKWGLTGELFF.